This record covers a single T cell receptor beta chain. These data originate in a study of blood T cell repertoires in COVID-19. About the research overall: Donors in the United States, Italy and Spain gave samples during acute or convalescent COVID-19. T cells, B-cell-depleted T cells, or PBMCs provided the cDNA or gDNA that served as material.

Under the authors' procedure: Nucleated cell counts were estimated from reference gene primer amplification. The data were produced by immunoSEQ multiplex PCR, yet TCRdb's version contains in-frame clones alone and is incomplete. Clone size and V and J calls were adopted from that table, with D and trimming inferred from the DNA. The table has around 100,000 clones, around 84% seen once. The sequenced material came from peripheral blood. This sequence was found in a woman in her 70s with active or convalescent COVID-19.

CDR3 in amino acids: CASSLNLPLHF. CDR3 in DNA: TGTGCCAGCAGCTTAAATCTGCCCCTCCACTTT. The chain has TRBV7-2 and TRBJ1-6; D is ambiguous. This CDR3 is 11 amino acids long. V gave up 2 bases and J gave up 13 bases, with 6 bases separating them. The V gene's germline CDR1 is SGHTA and CDR2 FQGNSA.